These 30 T cell receptor beta chains were sequenced from one sample in a study of blood T cell repertoires in COVID-19. TCRdb's table, derived via immunoSEQ multiplex PCR, lists solely in-frame clones and lacks some. The sample holds roughly 43,000 clones, less than 70% seen once. Sequencing was done on a sample of peripheral blood. These TCRs come from a man older than 75 with acute or convalescent COVID-19.

The rearrangement links TRBV7-8 to TRBJ2-7; possible D gene TRBD1, 6 bases. The CDR3 is made up of 13 amino acids. The V gene lost 7 bases and the J gene lost 2 bases, with 12 bases spanning the gap. The germline gives CDR1 SGHVS, CDR2 FQNEAQ. This CDR3 is CASNTDRTYEQYF. The CDR3 coding sequence is TGTGCCAGCAACACCGACAGGACCTACGAGCAGTACTTC.

This sequence joins TRBV5-6 and TRBJ2-1; D is unclear. Germline CDR1 reads SGHDT; CDR2 reads YYEEEE. This CDR3 spans 13 amino acids. Trimming took off 0 bases at V and 5 bases at J, with 6 bases between the two ends. The CDR3 DNA is TGTGCCAGCAGCTTGGTGCAGGACAATGAGCAGTTCTTC. Its translation: CASSLVQDNEQFF. Combining the CDR3 with reference TRBV5-6 and TRBJ2-1 gives the whole variable domain DAGVTQSPTHLIKTRGQQVTLRCSPKSGHDTVSWYQQALGQGPQFIFQYYEEEERQRGNFPDRFSGHQFPNYSSELNVNALLLGDSALYLCASSLVQDNEQFFGPGTRLTVL.

This sequence joins TRBV19 and TRBJ1-2; 9 positions match TRBD1. The germline V gene encodes CDR1 LNHDA and CDR2 SQIVND (reference sequence). The CDR3 has 13 residues. The V and J ends lost 5 bases and 4 bases, in that order; junction bases with no gene match: 2. CDR3: CASSYRGPYGYTF. DNA for the CDR3: TGTGCCAGTAGTTACAGGGGGCCCTATGGCTACACCTTC.

The rearrangement links TRBV19 to TRBJ1-2; possible D gene TRBD1, 5 bases. The CDR3 extends over 15 amino acids. V was shortened by 7 bases and J by 6 bases, with 21 bases between the two germline ends. CDR1 is LNHDA, CDR2 SQIVND, per germline (reference sequence). Here the CDR3 DNA reads TGTGCCAGTACCGAATCCCCGGGCAGGGCCCATGGCTACACCTTC. This translates into CASTESPGRAHGYTF.

V is TRBV19 and J is TRBJ1-2; 7 positions match TRBD1. This CDR3 region has 14 residues. The germline V gene encodes CDR1 LNHDA and CDR2 SQIVND (reference sequence). J lost 7 bases, V lost 3 bases, and 8 bases had no gene match. The CDR3 region has the DNA TGTGCCAGTAGTATGTGGGGACAGCCTGGTGGCTACACCTTC. Translated: CASSMWGQPGGYTF. The full variable domain, its missing parts supplied by reference TRBV19 and TRBJ1-2, is DGGITQSPKYLFRKEGQNVTLSCEQNLNHDAMYWYRQDPGQGLRLIYYSQIVNDFQKGDIAEGYSVSREKKESFPLTVTSAQKNPTAFYLCASSMWGQPGGYTFGSGTRLTVV.

The rearrangement uses TRBV5-6 and TRBJ1-6; 10 bases are shared with TRBD1. Germline V gives CDR1 SGHDT, CDR2 YYEEEE. Trimming removed 1 base from V and 2 bases from J; junction bases left unmatched: 9. The CDR3 length is 19 residues. CDR3 region: CASSLNYVTGGAYNSPLHF. The CDR3 DNA reads as TGTGCCAGCAGCTTGAACTACGTGACAGGGGGCGCCTATAATTCACCCCTCCACTTT.

The chain couples TRBV18 to TRBJ1-6; 9 nucleotides line up with TRBD1. The ends lost 2 bases at V and 18 bases at J; junction bases unmatched: 14. Germline-derived CDR1 and CDR2 are KGHSH and LQKENI. The CDR3 is 15 amino acids. Written as DNA, the CDR3 is TGTGCCAGCTCACCAAACCGGGACAGGGCTTCAATTCACCACTTT. It is translated as CASSPNRDRASIHHF.

The V and J genes are TRBV7-7 and TRBJ2-2; tentatively, D is TRBD1 (6 bases). Looked up from germline, CDR1 is SSHAT and CDR2 is FNYEAQ (reference sequence). Between the trimmed V and J ends, which lost 2 bases and 2 bases, there was a span of 12 bases. This CDR3 has 16 residues. For the CDR3, the DNA is TGTGCCAGCAGCTTACTTGGGGGCGATAACACCGGGGAGCTGTTTTTT. Translating gives CASSLLGGDNTGELFF.

V usage is TRBV5-1 and J usage is TRBJ1-5; TRBD1 is a possible D gene (5 bases). The CDR3 has 21 amino acids. CDR1 and CDR2 from the germline V gene are SGHRS and YFSETQ. The V end was cut by 4 bases, the J end by 0 bases, with 29 bases between. The CDR3 DNA follows: TGCGCCAGCAGCCCGATATTAGTTTGGAGAGGAGGGACCCTTAGCAATCAGCCCCAGCATTTT. Amino acid sequence: CASSPILVWRGGTLSNQPQHF.

Only a few counts were recorded for this clone. The genes are TRBV11-1 and TRBJ2-5; D possibly corresponds to TRBD1 (8 bases). The germline V gene encodes CDR1 SGHAT and CDR2 FQDESV (reference sequence). This CDR3 has 14 residues. V gave up 5 bases and J gave up 7 bases, with 17 bases separating them. CDR3 sequence (DNA): TGTGCCAGCAGCCCCCAGGACAGGGAGGGGACCCAGTACTTC. Amino acids: CASSPQDREGTQYF.

This clone was counted only a few times. The gene calls are TRBV5-1 and TRBJ2-3; TRBD2 matches 13 bases. Germline CDR1 SGHRS, CDR2 YFSETQ. This CDR3 spans 18 amino acids. With 7 bases clipped from V and 0 bases from J, the junction kept 11 bases outside the gene matches. The CDR3 nucleotides are TGCGCCAGCCTTCTGAGTCCGGGACTAGCGGGGAGCACAGATACGCAGTATTTT. Its protein is CASLLSPGLAGSTDTQYF.

There are a few counts of this clone. The V gene is TRBV19, the J gene TRBJ1-6, with a possible D match to TRBD1 (5 bases). Germline CDR1 is LNHDA and CDR2 is SQIVND (reference sequence). The CDR3 has 15 amino acids. Trimming removed 10 bases at V and 8 bases at J, with 21 bases between. The CDR3 is CATRGKDREDSPLHF. CDR3 DNA sequence: TGTGCCACTAGGGGAAAGGACCGGGAGGATTCACCCCTCCACTTT.

V usage is TRBV5-1 and J usage is TRBJ1-2, with a weak D call TRBD1 (6 bases). Trimming took off 0 bases at V and 5 bases at J, with 14 bases between the two ends. This CDR3 has 15 residues. Germline V gene sequence: CDR1 SGHRS, CDR2 YFSETQ. This CDR3 is CASSLGGRGEYGYTF. The CDR3 nucleotides are TGCGCCAGCAGCTTGGGGGGCAGGGGAGAGTATGGCTACACCTTC.

Comments on this clone: One end of the junction does not line up with germline, which may come from a read error. The chain couples TRBV3-1 (or the pseudogene TRBV3-2) to TRBJ1-2, with no clear D. CDR1 is LGHDT, CDR2 YNNKEL, per germline (reference sequence). The CDR3 totals 14 residues. This CDR3 reads CASSQDALSRQLAF. The CDR3 DNA sequence: TGTGCCAGCAGCCAAGACGCGTTGTCCAGGCAACTCGCCTTC.

This clone was found once. The V call is TRBV4-3, the J call TRBJ2-7, with 12 nucleotides matching TRBD1. Germline V gene sequence: CDR1 LGHNA, CDR2 YSLEER. This CDR3 has 14 residues. Unmatched junction bases numbered 5, after V lost 4 bases and J lost 7 bases. The CDR3 reads CASSLGQGAGEQYF. CDR3 nucleotides: TGCGCCAGCAGCCTGGGACAGGGGGCTGGTGAGCAGTACTTC.

Of note for this clone: The junction shows a germline mismatch at one end, possibly a read error. The same CDR3 also results from other DNA sequences found in this sample. J is TRBJ2-6 and V is TRBV5-1; tentatively, D is TRBD1 (5 bases). CDR3 length: 14 amino acids. CDR1 and CDR2 from the germline V gene are SGHRS and YFSETQ. For the CDR3, the DNA is TGCGCCAGTAGCTTGACAGCCGGGGCCAACGTCCTGACTTTC. Its translation is CASSLTAGANVLTF. The full variable domain, its missing parts supplied by reference TRBV5-1 and TRBJ2-6, is KAGVTQTPRYLIKTRGQQVTLSCSPISGHRSVSWYQQTPGQGLQFLFEYFSETQRNKGNFPGRFSGRQFSNSRSEMNVSTLELGDSALYLCASSLTAGANVLTFGAGSRLTVL.

This clone was counted a few times. The chain recombines TRBV24-1 with TRBJ2-7; 10 bases agree with TRBD1. In germline, CDR1 is KGHDR, CDR2 SFDVKD. The CDR3 runs to 17 residues. Unmatched junction bases numbered 6, after V lost 0 bases and J lost 2 bases. The CDR3 nucleotides read TGTGCCACCAGTGATTTGAGGGACAGGGGTCGTACCTACGAGCAGTACTTC. It codes for CATSDLRDRGRTYEQYF.

This chain connects TRBV9 to TRBJ1-3, with TRBD1 matching 7 bases. Germline V gives CDR1 SGDLS, CDR2 YYNGEE. The CDR3 totals 16 residues. V lost 2 bases to trimming and J lost 0 bases; unmatched junction nucleotides: 5. Written as DNA, the CDR3 is TGTGCCAGCAGCGTCGACAGGGCCCGCTCTGGAAACACCATATATTTT. The encoded protein is CASSVDRARSGNTIYF.

V gene TRBV6-1 combines with J gene TRBJ2-5; no firm D call. Trimming pared 0 bases from V and 1 base from J, leaving 9 bases between. The CDR3 covers 15 residues. The germline CDR1 and CDR2 sequences are MNHNS and SASEGT. In DNA, the CDR3 is TGTGCCAGCAGTGAAGCCGGGTACGGCCAAGAGACCCAGTACTTC. Translating it yields CASSEAGYGQETQYF.

The chain employs TRBV7-2 and TRBJ1-1; 9 bases are shared with TRBD1. V was pared by 4 bases and J by 3 bases, with 3 bases of the junction left unmatched. The V gene's germline CDR1 is SGHTA and CDR2 FQGNSA. The CDR3 runs to 14 residues. CDR3 loop: CASSWRTGDTEAFF. CDR3 bases: TGTGCCAGCAGCTGGAGGACAGGGGACACTGAAGCTTTCTTT.

The table lists this clone with a few counts. The chain uses TRBV5-1 and TRBJ2-1; D gene ambiguous. The ends were cut back, 0 bases at V and 6 bases at J, with 7 bases in the middle. Germline V CDR1 and CDR2: SGHRS, YFSETQ. CDR3 size: 13 residues. This chain's CDR3 is CASSLGGINEQFF. The CDR3 DNA sequence: TGCGCCAGCAGCTTGGGCGGAATCAATGAGCAGTTCTTC.

The sample holds one count of this clone. The chain couples TRBV24-1 to TRBJ2-1, with TRBD2 matching 9 bases. Germline CDR1 reads KGHDR; CDR2 reads SFDVKD. This CDR3 region has 13 residues. V trimming: 3 bases; J trimming: 8 bases; junction bases outside the gene matches: 1. The CDR3 here is CATSDRTSDEQFF. DNA of the CDR3: TGTGCCACCAGTGATCGGACTAGCGATGAGCAGTTCTTC.

J is TRBJ1-6 and V is TRBV7-6; weak D call: TRBD1 (5 bases). Trimming removed 5 bases from V and 5 bases from J, with 13 bases in between. This CDR3 contains 15 residues. Germline V lookup: CDR1 SGHVS, CDR2 FNYEAQ. In DNA form, the CDR3 reads TGTGCCAGCAGCCTAGAGGGGCCTCATAATTCACCCCTCCACTTT. Translated: CASSLEGPHNSPLHF. Using reference TRBV7-6 and TRBJ1-6 for the parts outside the CDR3, the full variable domain is GAGVSQSPRYKVTKRGQDVALRCDPISGHVSLYWYRQALGQGPEFLTYFNYEAQQDKSGLPNDRFSAERPEGSISTLTIQRTEQRDSAMYRCASSLEGPHNSPLHFGNGTRLTVT.

This sequence joins TRBV11-3 and TRBJ2-2; a possible D gene is TRBD1 (6 bases). CDR1 SGHNT and CDR2 YENEEA come from the germline V gene. The ends were cut back, 5 bases at V and 6 bases at J, with 16 bases in the middle. CDR3 size: 15 residues. CDR3: CASSPGDTVAGELFF. Written as DNA, the CDR3 is TGTGCCAGCAGCCCAGGGGACACGGTGGCCGGGGAGCTGTTTTTT.

This clone has a handful of counts. The chain is built from TRBV30 and TRBJ1-1; possible D gene TRBD1, 5 bases. V lost 3 bases and J 0 bases, leaving 8 bases between the germline ends. CDR1 and CDR2 from the germline V gene are GTSNPN and SVGIG (reference sequence). The CDR3 extends over 13 amino acids. CDR3 residues: CAWRSRVNTEAFF. CDR3 nucleotide sequence: TGTGCCTGGAGGTCCAGGGTGAACACTGAAGCTTTCTTT.

This chain links TRBV13 with TRBJ2-3, with 10 bases aligning to TRBD1. V lost 3 bases to trimming and J lost 4 bases; unmatched junction nucleotides: 7. Germline V gives CDR1 PRHDT, CDR2 FYEKMQ (reference sequence). The CDR3 loop spans 16 amino acids. DNA of the CDR3: TGTGCCAGCAGCTTCGACAGGGGGCAAATCGCAGATACGCAGTATTTT. Translated, it gives CASSFDRGQIADTQYF.

The CDR3 loop is CASSRSREGNQPQHF. CDR3 DNA sequence: TGTGCCAGTAGTCGGAGTAGGGAGGGGAATCAGCCCCAGCATTTT. The J gene is TRBJ1-5, the V gene TRBV19; tentatively, D is TRBD1 (5 bases). Per germline, CDR1 LNHDA and CDR2 SQIVND (reference sequence). This CDR3 contains 15 residues. V lost 5 bases, J lost 4 bases, and 15 bases lay in between.

The chain links TRBV21-1 to TRBJ1-6; the D call of TRBD1 is as the table states it, not checked on the DNA. TRBV21-1 is noted as a pseudogene. The CDR3 contains 17 residues. In DNA, the CDR3 is TGTGCCAGCAGCAACACTTTCCCGGGACAGACCCATTCACCCCTCCACTTT. Amino acid sequence: CASSNTFPGQTHSPLHF.

The chain uses TRBV28 and TRBJ1-5; 8 bases fit TRBD1. The CDR3 has 17 amino acids. The trim removed 4 bases at V and 2 bases at J, leaving 10 bases unmatched. Per germline, CDR1 MDHEN and CDR2 SYDVKM. This CDR3 reads CASSSPRDRYRNQPQHF. In DNA, the CDR3 is TGTGCCAGCAGTTCTCCCCGGGACAGGTACCGCAATCAGCCCCAGCATTTT.

The chain combines TRBV3-1 (or the pseudogene TRBV3-2) with TRBJ1-3; D is perhaps TRBD1 (5 bases). The V end lost 3 bases, the J end lost 0 bases, and 9 bases lay between the germline ends. The V gene's germline CDR1 is LGHDT and CDR2 YNNKEL (reference sequence). This CDR3 has 15 residues. The CDR3 sequence: CASSQQGSSGNTIYF. The CDR3 bases are TGTGCCAGCAGCCAGCAGGGTAGCTCTGGAAACACCATATATTTT.